The 10 T cell receptor beta chains below were found in one sample sequenced in a study of blood T cell repertoires in COVID-19. Profiling relied on immunoSEQ multiplex PCR, and the TCRdb table lists in-frame clones only, not all of them. The sample contains 85,000 to 130,000 clones, approximately 91% of which appear only once. The sequenced sample consisted of peripheral blood. The receptor source for this set is a man in his sixties with acute or convalescent COVID-19.

This rearrangement joins TRBV7-3 to TRBJ2-1, with 11 bases fitting TRBD2. V lost 0 bases, J lost 7 bases, and 2 bases stayed unmatched. This CDR3 contains 15 residues. Germline values: CDR1 SGHTA, CDR2 FQGTGA. The DNA of the CDR3 is TGTGCCAGCAGCTTAACCCGACTAGCGGGAAATGAGCAGTTCTTC. This gives the protein CASSLTRLAGNEQFF.

The chain recombines TRBV13 with TRBJ2-7; 10 nucleotides match TRBD2. Unmatched junction bases numbered 2, after V lost 5 bases and J lost 4 bases. Germline CDR1 and CDR2: PRHDT and FYEKMQ (reference sequence). CDR3 length: 13 amino acids. The CDR3 here is CASSVLAGYEQYF. In nucleotides, the CDR3 is TGTGCCAGCAGCGTACTAGCGGGATACGAGCAGTACTTC.

The V and J genes are TRBV24-1 and TRBJ2-5; 9 nucleotides align to TRBD1. This CDR3 contains 15 residues. Germline V lookup: CDR1 KGHDR, CDR2 SFDVKD. V shed 6 bases, J shed 4 bases, and the junction held 8 bases outside the gene matches. CDR3 nucleotides: TGTGCCACCAGTCGGTCCCGGGACAGGGCAGAGACCCAGTACTTC. Translating it yields CATSRSRDRAETQYF.

The chain is built from TRBV3-1 (or the pseudogene TRBV3-2) and TRBJ2-7; TRBD2 might be the D (7 bases). The CDR3 loop spans 17 amino acids. Germline values: CDR1 LGHDT, CDR2 YNNKEL (reference sequence). Trimming left V 4 bases short and J 0 bases short, with 19 bases between. CDR3 bases: TGTGCCAGCAGCCCCTGGGGGCGCGGGGGCGACTCCTACGAGCAGTACTTC. Translating it yields CASSPWGRGGDSYEQYF.

The chain couples TRBV9 to TRBJ2-7; TRBD2 aligns across 12 bases. V lost 4 bases, J lost 5 bases, and 4 bases stayed unmatched. The length of the CDR3 is 14 residues. Germline V lookup: CDR1 SGDLS, CDR2 YYNGEE. The CDR3 DNA sequence: TGTGCCAGCAGCACCCGGACTAGCGGGAACGAGCAGTACTTC. This sequence encodes CASSTRTSGNEQYF.

The genes are TRBV11-2 and TRBJ2-5, with D hard to call. Germline CDR1 is SGHAT and CDR2 is FQNNGV. Trimming pared 3 bases from V and 2 bases from J, leaving 7 bases between. The CDR3 sequence is 13 residues long. CDR3 bases: TGTGCCAGCAGCTTCCCCCCGCAAGAGACCCAGTACTTC. Its translation is CASSFPPQETQYF.

The chain uses TRBV19 and TRBJ1-6; weak D call: TRBD1 (5 bases). The V gene's germline CDR1 is LNHDA and CDR2 SQIVND (reference sequence). V was clipped by 6 bases and J by 5 bases, with 11 bases between them. CDR3 size: 14 residues. CDR3 in amino acids: CASRIRGNNSPLHF. CDR3 in DNA: TGTGCCAGTAGAATCCGGGGGAATAATTCACCCCTCCACTTT.

This clone was recorded only once. In DNA form, the CDR3 reads TGTGCCAGCAGTTTCGGGGTTGGAGGCTACACCTTC. Residues: CASSFGVGGYTF. The genes are TRBV28 and TRBJ1-2, with D unresolved. In germline, CDR1 is MDHEN, CDR2 SYDVKM. V was cut by 3 bases and J by 8 bases, with 10 bases left in between. The CDR3 is 12 residues long.

This clone appeared a single time. The rearrangement uses TRBV6-6 and TRBJ1-2, with 11 bases fitting TRBD1. Losses at the gene ends were 7 bases for V and 13 bases for J; bases not matched to a gene: 11. In germline, CDR1 is MNHNY, CDR2 SVGAGI (reference sequence). CDR3 length: 13 amino acids. The CDR3 spells CASTTGTGGLLTF. The CDR3 nucleotides are TGTGCCAGCACTACCGGGACAGGGGGTTTACTCACCTTC.

The chain is built from TRBV19 and TRBJ2-1; the match to TRBD1 covers 10 bases. Trimming cost V 8 bases and J 6 bases; bases outside gene matches: 4. CDR1 is LNHDA, CDR2 SQIVND, per germline (reference sequence). This CDR3 has 13 amino acids. The CDR3 nucleotides read TGTGCCAGTCGGGACAGGGGTGTCAATGAGCAGTTCTTC. This sequence encodes CASRDRGVNEQFF.